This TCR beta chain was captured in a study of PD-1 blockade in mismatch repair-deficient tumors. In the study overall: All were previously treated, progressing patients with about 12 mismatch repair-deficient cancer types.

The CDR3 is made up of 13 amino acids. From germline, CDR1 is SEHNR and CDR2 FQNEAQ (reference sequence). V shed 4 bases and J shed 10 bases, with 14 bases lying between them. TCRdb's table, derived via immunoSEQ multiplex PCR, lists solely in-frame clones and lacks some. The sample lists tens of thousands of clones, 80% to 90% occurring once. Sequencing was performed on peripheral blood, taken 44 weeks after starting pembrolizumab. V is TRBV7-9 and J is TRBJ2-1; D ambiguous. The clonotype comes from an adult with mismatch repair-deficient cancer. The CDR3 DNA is TGTGCCAGCAGCTCAAGGACCTCACCCGAGCAGTTCTTC. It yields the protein CASSSRTSPEQFF. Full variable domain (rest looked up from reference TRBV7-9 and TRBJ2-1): DTGVSQNPRHKITKRGQNVTFRCDPISEHNRLYWYRQTLGQGPEFLTYFQNEAQLEKSRLLSDRFSAERPKGSFSTLEIQRTEQGDSAMYLCASSSRTSPEQFFGPGTRLTVL.